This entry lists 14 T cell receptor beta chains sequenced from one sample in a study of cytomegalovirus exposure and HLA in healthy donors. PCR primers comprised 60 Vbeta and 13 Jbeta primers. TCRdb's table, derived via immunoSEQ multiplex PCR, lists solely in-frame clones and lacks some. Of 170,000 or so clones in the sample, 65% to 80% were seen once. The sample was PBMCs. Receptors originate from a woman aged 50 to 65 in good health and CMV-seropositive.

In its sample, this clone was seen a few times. CDR3 region: CASSDLRGSNYGYTF. In nucleotides, the CDR3 is TGTGCCAGCTCCGACCTGAGGGGGTCAAACTATGGCTACACCTTC. The rearrangement uses TRBV18 and TRBJ1-2; a possible D gene is TRBD1 (6 bases). The CDR3 runs to 15 residues. From germline, CDR1 is KGHSH and CDR2 LQKENI. V was shortened by 6 bases and J by 2 bases, with 16 bases between the two germline ends.

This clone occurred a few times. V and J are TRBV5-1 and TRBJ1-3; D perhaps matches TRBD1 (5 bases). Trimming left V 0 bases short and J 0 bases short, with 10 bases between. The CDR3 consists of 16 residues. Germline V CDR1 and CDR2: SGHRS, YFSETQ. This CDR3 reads CASSLANQGSGNTIYF. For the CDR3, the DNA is TGCGCCAGCAGCTTGGCCAATCAGGGCTCTGGAAACACCATATATTTT.

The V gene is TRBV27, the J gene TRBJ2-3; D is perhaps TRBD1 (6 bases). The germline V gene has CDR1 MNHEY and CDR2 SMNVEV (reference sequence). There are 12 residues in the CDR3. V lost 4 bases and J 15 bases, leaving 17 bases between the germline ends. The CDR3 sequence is CASSSPGTRNYF. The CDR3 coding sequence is TGTGCCAGCAGTTCCCCCGGGACAAGGAACTATTTT.

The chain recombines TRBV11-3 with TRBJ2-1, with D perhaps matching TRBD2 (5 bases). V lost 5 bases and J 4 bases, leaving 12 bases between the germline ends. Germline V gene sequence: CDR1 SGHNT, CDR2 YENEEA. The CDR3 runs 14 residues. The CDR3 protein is CASSPRGFYNEQFF. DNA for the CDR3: TGTGCCAGCAGCCCACGGGGATTTTACAATGAGCAGTTCTTC.

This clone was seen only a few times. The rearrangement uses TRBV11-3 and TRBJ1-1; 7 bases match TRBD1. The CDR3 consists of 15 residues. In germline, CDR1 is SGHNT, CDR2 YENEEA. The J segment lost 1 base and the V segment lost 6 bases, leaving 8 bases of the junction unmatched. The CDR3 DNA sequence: TGTGCCAGCAGACCTATACAGGGGACGAACACTGAAGCTTTCTTT. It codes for CASRPIQGTNTEAFF.

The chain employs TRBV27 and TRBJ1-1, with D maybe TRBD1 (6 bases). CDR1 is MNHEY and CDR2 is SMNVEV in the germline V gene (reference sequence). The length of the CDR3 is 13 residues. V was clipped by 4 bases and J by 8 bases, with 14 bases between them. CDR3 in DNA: TGTGCCAGCAGTTCGAGTGGGGGCTCAGAAGCTTTCTTT. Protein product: CASSSSGGSEAFF.

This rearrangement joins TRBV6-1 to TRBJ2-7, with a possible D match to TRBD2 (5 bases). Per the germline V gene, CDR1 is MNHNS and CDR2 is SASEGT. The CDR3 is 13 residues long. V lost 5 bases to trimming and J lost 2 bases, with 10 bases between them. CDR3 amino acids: CASSRDYTYEQYF. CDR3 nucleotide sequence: TGTGCCAGCAGTCGAGACTACACCTACGAGCAGTACTTC.

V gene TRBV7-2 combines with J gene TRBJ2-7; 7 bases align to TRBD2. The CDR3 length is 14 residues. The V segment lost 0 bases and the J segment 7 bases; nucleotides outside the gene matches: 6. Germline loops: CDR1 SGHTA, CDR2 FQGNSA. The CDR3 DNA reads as TGTGCCAGCAGCTTAGCCGGGACTAACATGGAGCAGTACTTC. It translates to CASSLAGTNMEQYF.

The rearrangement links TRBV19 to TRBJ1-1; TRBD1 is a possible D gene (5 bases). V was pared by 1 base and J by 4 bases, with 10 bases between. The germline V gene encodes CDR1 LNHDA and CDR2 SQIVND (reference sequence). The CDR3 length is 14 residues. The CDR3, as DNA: TGTGCCAGTAGTATAGGAGCAGGGTCCACTGAAGCTTTCTTT. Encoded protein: CASSIGAGSTEAFF.

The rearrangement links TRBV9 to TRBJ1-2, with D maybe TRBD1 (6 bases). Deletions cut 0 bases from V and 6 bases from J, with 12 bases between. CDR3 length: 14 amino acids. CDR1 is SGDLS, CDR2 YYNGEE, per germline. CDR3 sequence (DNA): TGTGCCAGCAGCGTAGCTCCAGGGGTTGATGGCTACACCTTC. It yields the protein CASSVAPGVDGYTF.

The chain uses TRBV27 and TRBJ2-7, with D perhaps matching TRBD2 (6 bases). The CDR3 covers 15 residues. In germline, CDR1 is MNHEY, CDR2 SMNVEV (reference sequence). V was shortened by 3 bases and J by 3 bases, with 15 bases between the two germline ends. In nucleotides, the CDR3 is TGTGCCAGCAGTTTGAGTCGGGGGTACTACTACGAGCAGTACTTC. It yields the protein CASSLSRGYYYEQYF.

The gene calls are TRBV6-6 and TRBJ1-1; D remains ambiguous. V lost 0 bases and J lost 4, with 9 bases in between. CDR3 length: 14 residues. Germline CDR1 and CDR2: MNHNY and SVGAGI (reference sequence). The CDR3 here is CASSYSTESTEAFF. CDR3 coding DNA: TGTGCCAGCAGTTACTCGACGGAGAGCACTGAAGCTTTCTTT.

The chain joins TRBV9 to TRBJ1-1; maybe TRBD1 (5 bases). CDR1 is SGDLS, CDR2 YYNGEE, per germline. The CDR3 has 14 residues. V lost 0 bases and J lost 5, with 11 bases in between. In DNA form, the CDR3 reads TGTGCCAGCAGCGTAGACGGGGGGGGGACTGAAGCTTTCTTT. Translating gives CASSVDGGGTEAFF.

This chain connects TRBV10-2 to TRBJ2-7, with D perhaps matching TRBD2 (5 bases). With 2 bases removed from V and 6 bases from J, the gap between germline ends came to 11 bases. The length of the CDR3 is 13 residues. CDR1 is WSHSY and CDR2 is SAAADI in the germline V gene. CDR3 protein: CASSEIEGSEQYF. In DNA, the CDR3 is TGCGCCAGCAGTGAGATTGAGGGTAGCGAGCAGTACTTC.